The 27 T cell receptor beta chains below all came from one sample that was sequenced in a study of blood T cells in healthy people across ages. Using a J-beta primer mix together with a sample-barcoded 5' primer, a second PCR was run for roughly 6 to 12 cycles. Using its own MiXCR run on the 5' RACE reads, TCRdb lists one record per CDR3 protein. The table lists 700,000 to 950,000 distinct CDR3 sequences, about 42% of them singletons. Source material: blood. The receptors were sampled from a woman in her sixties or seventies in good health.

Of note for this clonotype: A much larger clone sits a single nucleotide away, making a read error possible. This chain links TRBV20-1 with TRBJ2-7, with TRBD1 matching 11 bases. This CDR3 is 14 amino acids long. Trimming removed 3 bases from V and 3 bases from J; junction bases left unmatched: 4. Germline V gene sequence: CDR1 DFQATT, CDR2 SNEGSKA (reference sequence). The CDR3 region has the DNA TGCAGTGCTAGGGGGACAGGGGGTTTCTACGAGCAGTACTTC. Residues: CSARGTGGFYEQYF.

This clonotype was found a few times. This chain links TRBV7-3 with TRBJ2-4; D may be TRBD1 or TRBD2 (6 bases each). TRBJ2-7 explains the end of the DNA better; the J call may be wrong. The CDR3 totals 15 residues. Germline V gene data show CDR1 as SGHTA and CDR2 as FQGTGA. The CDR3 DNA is TGTGCCAGCAGCCTTCAACCCGGGGGCGCCTACGAGCAGTACTTC. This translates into CASSLQPGGAYEQYF.

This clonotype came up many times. CDR3 sequence: CASSPRGDYGYTF. Written as DNA, the CDR3 is TGTGCCAGCAGTCCCAGGGGCGACTATGGCTACACCTTC. The chain combines TRBV27 with TRBJ1-2, with D possibly matching TRBD1 (6 bases). V lost 5 bases to trimming and J lost 3 bases, with 10 bases between them. Germline V gene lookup returns CDR1 MNHEY and CDR2 SMNVEV (reference sequence). This CDR3 is built from 13 residues.

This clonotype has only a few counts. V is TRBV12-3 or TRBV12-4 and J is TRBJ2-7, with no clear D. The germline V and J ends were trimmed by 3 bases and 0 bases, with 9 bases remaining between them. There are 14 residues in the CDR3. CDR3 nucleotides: TGTGCCAGCAGTTTCTATGACCGCTCCTACGAGCAGTACTTC. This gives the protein CASSFYDRSYEQYF.

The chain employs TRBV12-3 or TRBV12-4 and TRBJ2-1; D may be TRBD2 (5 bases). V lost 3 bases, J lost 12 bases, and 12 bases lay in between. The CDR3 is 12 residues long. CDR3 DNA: TGTGCCAGCAGTTTCGGGGAATCGGGGCAGTTCTTC. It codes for CASSFGESGQFF.

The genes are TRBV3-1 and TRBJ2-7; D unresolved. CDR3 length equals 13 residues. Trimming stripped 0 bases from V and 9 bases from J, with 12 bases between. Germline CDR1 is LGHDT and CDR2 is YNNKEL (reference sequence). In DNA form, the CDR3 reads TGTGCCAGCAGCCAAGAGCACGCAGTCGGGCAGTACTTC. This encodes CASSQEHAVGQYF.

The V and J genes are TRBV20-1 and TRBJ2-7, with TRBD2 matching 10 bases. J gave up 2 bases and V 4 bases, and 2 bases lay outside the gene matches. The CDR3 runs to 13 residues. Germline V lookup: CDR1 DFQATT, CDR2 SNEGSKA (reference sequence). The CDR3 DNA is TGCAGTGCTACTAGCGGGAGCCCCTACGAGCAGTACTTC. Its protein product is CSATSGSPYEQYF.

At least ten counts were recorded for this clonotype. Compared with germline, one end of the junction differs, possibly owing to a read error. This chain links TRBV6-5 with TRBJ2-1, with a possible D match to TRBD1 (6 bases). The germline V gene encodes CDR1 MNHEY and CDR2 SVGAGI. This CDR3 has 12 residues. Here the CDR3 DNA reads TGCGCCAGCAGCCGCCAGGGGAATGAGCAGTTCTTC. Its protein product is CASSRQGNEQFF.

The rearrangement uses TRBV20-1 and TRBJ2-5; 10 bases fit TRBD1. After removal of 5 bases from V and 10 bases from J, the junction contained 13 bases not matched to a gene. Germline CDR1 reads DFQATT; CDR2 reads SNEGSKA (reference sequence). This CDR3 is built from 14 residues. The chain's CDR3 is CSASRGQGPTDQYF. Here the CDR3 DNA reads TGCAGTGCTTCTCGGGGACAGGGGCCTACGGACCAGTACTTC.

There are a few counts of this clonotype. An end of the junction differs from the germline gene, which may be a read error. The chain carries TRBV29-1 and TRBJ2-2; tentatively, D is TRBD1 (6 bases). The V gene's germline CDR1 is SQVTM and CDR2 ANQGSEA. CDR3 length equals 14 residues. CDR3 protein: CSEGDRSNTGELFF. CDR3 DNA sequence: TGCAGCGAGGGGGACCGCTCGAACACCGGGGAGTTGTTTTTT.

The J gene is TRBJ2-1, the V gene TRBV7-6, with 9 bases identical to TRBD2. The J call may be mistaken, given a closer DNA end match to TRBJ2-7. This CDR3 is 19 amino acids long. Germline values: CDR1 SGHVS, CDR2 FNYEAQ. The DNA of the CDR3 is TGTGCCAGCAGCCACGAGGCGGGAGCGGGGGGCCGCTCCTACAATGAGCAGTACTTC. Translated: CASSHEAGAGGRSYNEQYF.

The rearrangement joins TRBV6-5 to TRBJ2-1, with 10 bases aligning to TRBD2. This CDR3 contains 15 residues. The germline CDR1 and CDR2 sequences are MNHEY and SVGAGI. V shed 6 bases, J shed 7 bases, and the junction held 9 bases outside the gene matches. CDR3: CASSPYSGGRNEQFF. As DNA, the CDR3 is TGTGCCAGCAGCCCCTATAGCGGGGGGCGGAATGAGCAGTTCTTC.

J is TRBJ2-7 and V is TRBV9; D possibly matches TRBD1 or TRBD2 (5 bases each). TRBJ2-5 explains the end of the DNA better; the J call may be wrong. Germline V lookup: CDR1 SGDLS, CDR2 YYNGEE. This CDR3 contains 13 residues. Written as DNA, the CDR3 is TGTGCCAGCAGCGTAGGAGGGACGGAGACCCAGTACTTC. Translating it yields CASSVGGTETQYF.

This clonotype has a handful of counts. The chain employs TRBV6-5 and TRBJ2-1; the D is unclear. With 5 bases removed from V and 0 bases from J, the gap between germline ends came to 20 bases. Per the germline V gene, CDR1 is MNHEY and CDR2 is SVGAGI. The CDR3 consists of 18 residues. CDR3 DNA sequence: TGTGCCAGCAGTCACCCGGGTGCGGACCTAAGCTCCTACAATGAGCAGTTCTTC. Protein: CASSHPGADLSSYNEQFF.

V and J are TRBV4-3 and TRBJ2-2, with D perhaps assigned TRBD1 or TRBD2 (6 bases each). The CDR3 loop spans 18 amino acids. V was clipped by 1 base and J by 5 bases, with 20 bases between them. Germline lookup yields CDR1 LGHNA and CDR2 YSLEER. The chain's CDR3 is CASSQGPMWGALTGELFF. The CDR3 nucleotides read TGCGCCAGCAGCCAAGGCCCCATGTGGGGGGCCTTAACCGGGGAGCTGTTTTTT.

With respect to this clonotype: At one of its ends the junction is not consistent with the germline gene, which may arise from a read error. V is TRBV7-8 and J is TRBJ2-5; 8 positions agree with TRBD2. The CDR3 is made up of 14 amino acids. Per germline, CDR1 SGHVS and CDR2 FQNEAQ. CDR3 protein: CASSSIAGQATQYF. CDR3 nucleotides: TGTGCCAGCAGCTCAATAGCGGGGCAAGCGACCCAGTACTTC.

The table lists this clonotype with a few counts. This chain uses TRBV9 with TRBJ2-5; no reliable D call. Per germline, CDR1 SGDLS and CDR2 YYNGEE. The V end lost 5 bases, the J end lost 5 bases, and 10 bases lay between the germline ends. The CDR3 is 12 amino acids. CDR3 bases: TGTGCCAGCAGTTCCACCGCGGAGACCCAGTACTTC. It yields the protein CASSSTAETQYF.

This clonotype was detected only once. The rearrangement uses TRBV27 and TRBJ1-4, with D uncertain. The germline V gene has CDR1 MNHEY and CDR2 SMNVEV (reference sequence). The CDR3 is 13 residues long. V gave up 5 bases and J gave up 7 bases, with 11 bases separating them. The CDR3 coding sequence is TGTGCCAGCAGTGTTGGAGGTGTTGAAAAACTGTTTTTT. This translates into CASSVGGVEKLFF.

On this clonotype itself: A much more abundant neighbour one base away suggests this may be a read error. DNA of the CDR3: TGTGCCAGCAGCTTAGGGGGACAGCTCTACGAGCAGTACTTC. Translating gives CASSLGGQLYEQYF. The V gene is TRBV11-2, the J gene TRBJ2-7; 7 bases align to TRBD1. Trimming at V came to 1 base and at J to 3 bases, leaving 3 bases not matched to a gene. This CDR3 spans 14 amino acids. Germline CDR1 and CDR2: SGHAT and FQNNGV.

The CDR3 region has the DNA TGTGCCAGCAGTGCAGGACTCCTCGTAGATACGCAGTATTTT. Its translation is CASSAGLLVDTQYF. The gene calls are TRBV27 and TRBJ2-3; tentative D call: TRBD2 (5 bases). The CDR3 runs to 14 residues. Germline CDR1 and CDR2: MNHEY and SMNVEV (reference sequence). V lost 5 bases and J lost 5, with 14 bases in between.

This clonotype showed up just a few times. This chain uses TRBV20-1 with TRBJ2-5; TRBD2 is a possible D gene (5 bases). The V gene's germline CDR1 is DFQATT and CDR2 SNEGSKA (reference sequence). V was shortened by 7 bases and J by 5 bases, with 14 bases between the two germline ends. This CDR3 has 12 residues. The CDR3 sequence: CSETSSGETQYF. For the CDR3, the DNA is TGCAGTGAGACATCGTCGGGGGAGACCCAGTACTTC.

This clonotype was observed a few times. CDR3 region: CASSNSAQETQYF. The CDR3 nucleotides read TGCGCCAGTTCAAACAGCGCCCAAGAGACCCAGTACTTC. The genes are TRBV5-1 and TRBJ2-5, with unresolved D. CDR3 length equals 13 residues. The V gene's germline CDR1 is SGHRS and CDR2 YFSETQ. Trimming removed 8 bases at V and 1 base at J, with 12 bases between.

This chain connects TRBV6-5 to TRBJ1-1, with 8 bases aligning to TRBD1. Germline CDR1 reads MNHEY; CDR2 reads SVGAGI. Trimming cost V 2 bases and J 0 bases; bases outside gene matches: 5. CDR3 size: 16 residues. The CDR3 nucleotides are TGTGCCAGCAGTTACACAGGGGGACCCATGAACACTGAAGCTTTCTTT. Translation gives CASSYTGGPMNTEAFF.

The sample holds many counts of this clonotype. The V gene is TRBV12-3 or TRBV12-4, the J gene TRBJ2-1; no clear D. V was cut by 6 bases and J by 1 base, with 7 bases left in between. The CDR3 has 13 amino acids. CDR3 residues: CASRLISYNEQFF. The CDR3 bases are TGTGCCAGCAGGTTAATTTCCTACAATGAGCAGTTCTTC.

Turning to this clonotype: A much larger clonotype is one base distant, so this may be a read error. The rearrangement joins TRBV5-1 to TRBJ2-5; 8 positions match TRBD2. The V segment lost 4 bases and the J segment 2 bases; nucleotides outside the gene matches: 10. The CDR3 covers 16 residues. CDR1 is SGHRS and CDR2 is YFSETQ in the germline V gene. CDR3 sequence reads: CASSVGLSGGQETQYF. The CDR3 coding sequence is TGCGCCAGCAGCGTGGGACTATCGGGAGGGCAAGAGACCCAGTACTTC.

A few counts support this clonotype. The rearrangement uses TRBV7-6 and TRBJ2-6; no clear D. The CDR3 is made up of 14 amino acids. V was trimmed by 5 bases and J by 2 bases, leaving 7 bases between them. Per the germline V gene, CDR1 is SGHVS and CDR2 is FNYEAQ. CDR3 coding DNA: TGTGCCAGCAGCATCAACCCTGGGGCCAACGTCCTGACTTTC. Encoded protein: CASSINPGANVLTF.

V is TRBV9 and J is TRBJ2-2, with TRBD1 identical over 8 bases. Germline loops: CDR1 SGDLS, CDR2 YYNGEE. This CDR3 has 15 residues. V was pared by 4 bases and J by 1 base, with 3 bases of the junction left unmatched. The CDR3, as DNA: TGTGCCAGCAGCTCCGACAGGGGGAACACCGGGGAGCTGTTTTTT. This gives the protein CASSSDRGNTGELFF.